A selection of T cell receptor beta chains follows, all from one sample in a study of T cell changes during pregnancy in multiple sclerosis. The assay was immunoSEQ multiplex PCR, and TCRdb's table has in-frame clones only and misses some. This table holds just under 100,000 clones, about 94% found once. This sample comprised peripheral blood, obtained after pregnancy. These receptors were obtained from a female donor with multiple sclerosis, enrolled in a pregnancy study. The CDR3 runs from the conserved cysteine through the conserved F or W. D genes are given only for firm matches. Rows may omit the clone size; those that give it use once, few, many or a size class.

D gene	V gene	J gene	clone size	CDR3 DNA	CDR3 protein
.	TRBV6-1	TRBJ1-1	once	TGTGCCAGCAGTGAATGGGGAGCGAACACTGAAGCTTTCTTT	CASSEWGANTEAFF
.	TRBV18	TRBJ1-4	.	TGTGCCAGCTCACTCCTCGGTACTAATGAAAAACTGTTTTTT	CASSLLGTNEKLFF
.	TRBV15	TRBJ2-6	.	TGTGCCACCAGCAGCAACAGGGCTGGGGCCAACGTCCTGACTTTC	CATSSNRAGANVLTF
TRBD1	TRBV27	TRBJ1-2	.	TGTGCCAGCAGTTTGACAGGGCGAAATGGCTACACCTTC	CASSLTGRNGYTF
TRBD1	TRBV7-9	TRBJ1-2	.	TGTGCCAGCAGCTTACAGTGGGACAGAATTGATGGCTACACCTTC	CASSLQWDRIDGYTF
TRBD2	TRBV13	TRBJ2-3	.	TGTGCCAGCAGCTCACTAAGGCTGCTAGCGGGCAGCACAGATACGCAGTATTTT	CASSSLRLLAGSTDTQYF
TRBD1	TRBV5-1	TRBJ1-1	.	TGCGCCAGCAGCTTGATTCAGGGGGCCCCTAACACTGAAGCTTTCTTT	CASSLIQGAPNTEAFF
TRBD1	TRBV23-1	TRBJ1-5	.	TGCGCCAGCAGTCATCCCGGGACAGAAGATCAGCCCCAGCATTTT	CASSHPGTEDQPQHF
TRBD1	TRBV27	TRBJ1-2	.	TGTGCCAGCAGTCCACGGACAGGGAATAACTATGGCTACACCTTC	CASSPRTGNNYGYTF
TRBD2	TRBV5-1	TRBJ2-1	.	TGCGCCAGCAGCACCGCGGGAGGGCTAGCTATCTACGACAATGAGCAGTTCTTC	CASSTAGGLAIYDNEQFF
TRBD1	TRBV6-5	TRBJ1-1	once	TGTGCCAGCAGTTTTCAACAGGGGGAAGCTTTCTTT	CASSFQQGEAFF
TRBD2	TRBV29-1	TRBJ2-1	.	TGCAGCGTTGGGCGGGAGGGCCGGGGGAATGAGCAGTTCTTC	CSVGREGRGNEQFF
.	TRBV7-9	TRBJ1-5	.	TGTGCCAGCAGCTCAGGTCTTAGCAATCAGCCCCAGCATTTT	CASSSGLSNQPQHF
.	TRBV25-1	TRBJ1-2	.	TGTGCCAGTGAGGCAGATGCTAACTATGGCTACACCTTC	CASEADANYGYTF
.	TRBV9	TRBJ2-7	.	TGTGCCAGCAGCGTCCCGGACAGTACCTACGAGCAGTACTTC	CASSVPDSTYEQYF
.	TRBV5-1	TRBJ2-3	.	TGCGCCAGCAGCAAGCGACGCACAGATACGCAGTATTTT	CASSKRRTDTQYF
TRBD2	TRBV5-1	TRBJ2-1	.	TGCGCCAGCAGCTTGCAAAGGACTAGCGGGAGAAACCGGACGAGCTCCTACAATGAGCAGTTCTTC	CASSLQRTSGRNRTSSYNEQFF
TRBD1	TRBV6-4	TRBJ2-6	.	TGTGCAGCCGGGACAGGCAAAGAGGTCCTGACTTTC	CAAGTGKEVLTF
TRBD1	TRBV9	TRBJ2-1	.	TGTGCCAGCAGCGTTGGGACAGGGGCCAACAATGAGCAGTTCTTC	CASSVGTGANNEQFF
TRBD2	TRBV6-1	TRBJ2-1	once	TGTGCCAGCGCCGGACTAGCGGGAGATGAGCAGTTCTTC	CASAGLAGDEQFF
TRBD1	TRBV9	TRBJ2-1	.	TGTGCCAGCACCGAACAGGGGGACAATGAGCAGTTCTTC	CASTEQGDNEQFF
.	TRBV6-1	TRBJ2-1	.	TGTGCCAGCAGAACCTCCGGGATTCGAAAGTTCTTC	CASRTSGIRKFF
.	TRBV25-1	TRBJ1-1	.	TGTGCCAGCAGTGACCTAAGGGGGTTGAACACTGAAGCTTTCTTT	CASSDLRGLNTEAFF
TRBD1	TRBV6-5	TRBJ2-1	.	TGTGCCAGCAGTTGGACAGGTCCCCCCAATGAGCAGTTCTTC	CASSWTGPPNEQFF
TRBD1	TRBV28	TRBJ2-2	.	TGTGCCAGCAGTTCCTACCGGACAGGGATTAAAAGAACCGGGGAGCTGTTTTTT	CASSSYRTGIKRTGELFF
.	TRBV27	TRBJ2-7	.	TGTGCCAGCAGTTTATTGTCAGGGTCGGACGAGCAGTACTTC	CASSLLSGSDEQYF
.	TRBV11-2	TRBJ1-2	.	TGTGCCAGCAGCTTAGGGGCAGCCGTGGGCTACACCTTC	CASSLGAAVGYTF
TRBD2	TRBV7-6	TRBJ2-1	once	TGTGCCAGCAGCGGAACTAGCGGGTACGATTCCTACAATGAGCAGTTCTTC	CASSGTSGYDSYNEQFF
.	TRBV2	TRBJ2-7	.	TGTGCCAGCAGTGCCCAGAAGTTGCCCTACGAGCAGTACTTC	CASSAQKLPYEQYF
.	TRBV20-1	TRBJ2-7	.	TGCAGTGTAGGACACCCCTACGAGCAGTACTTC	CSVGHPYEQYF
TRBD1	TRBV6-5	TRBJ1-5	.	TGTGCCAGCAGCGGGACAGGGGCTTATCAGCCCCAGCATTTT	CASSGTGAYQPQHF
.	TRBV5-8	TRBJ2-7	.	TGTGCCAGCAGCATCGGTCGGGGGTTGGGCTACGAGCAGTACTTC	CASSIGRGLGYEQYF
.	TRBV2	TRBJ2-1	.	TGTGCCAGCAGATCCCCTTTGTCCGGAGCCTACAATGAGCAGTTCTTC	CASRSPLSGAYNEQFF
.	TRBV9	TRBJ2-7	.	TGTGCCAGCAGCGTACCTACAGGGAATGAGTTACGCGAGCAGTACTTC	CASSVPTGNELREQYF
.	TRBV21-1	TRBJ1-4	.	TGTGCCAGCAGCCAAGACGGACAGGGAAGCGCAACTAATGAAAAACTGTTTTTT	CASSQDGQGSATNEKLFF
TRBD1	TRBV7-8	TRBJ1-4	.	TGTGCCAGCAGCCAGGAACCGGGACAGCCACGAAAACTGTTTTTT	CASSQEPGQPRKLFF
.	TRBV28	TRBJ2-3	once	TGTGCCAGCAGTTTATACCTCGGACTATCCACAGATACGCAGTATTTT	CASSLYLGLSTDTQYF
.	TRBV19	TRBJ2-2	.	TGTGCCAGTAGTATTGGCGGGACGAACACCGGGGAGCTGTTTTTT	CASSIGGTNTGELFF
.	TRBV10-2	TRBJ1-3	.	TGCGCCAGCAGTGACGGGGTGCGCCAGCTTTCCTCTGGAAACACCATATATTTT	CASSDGVRQLSSGNTIYF
TRBD1	TRBV5-1	TRBJ1-1	.	TGCGCCAGCGGAAAAGGGGGCGCGCAGAGGACTGAAGCTTTCTTT	CASGKGGAQRTEAFF
TRBD1	TRBV4-1	TRBJ1-2	.	TGCGCCAGCAGCCCGACAGGGAACTATGGCTACACCTTC	CASSPTGNYGYTF
.	TRBV19	TRBJ1-1	once	TGTGCCAGCGGCTGGGGGCCAAACACTGAAGCTTTCTTT	CASGWGPNTEAFF
.	TRBV27	TRBJ2-7	.	TGTGCCAGCAGTTTAGGGGGCAGCTACGAGCAGTACTTC	CASSLGGSYEQYF
TRBD2	TRBV5-5	TRBJ2-3	once	TGTGCCAGCAGCTCACTAGCGGGGCTCCTAGATACGCAGTATTTT	CASSSLAGLLDTQYF
.	TRBV10-3	TRBJ1-1	.	TGTGCCATCAGTGGGGGGGGAGAGGCTTTCTTT	CAISGGGEAFF